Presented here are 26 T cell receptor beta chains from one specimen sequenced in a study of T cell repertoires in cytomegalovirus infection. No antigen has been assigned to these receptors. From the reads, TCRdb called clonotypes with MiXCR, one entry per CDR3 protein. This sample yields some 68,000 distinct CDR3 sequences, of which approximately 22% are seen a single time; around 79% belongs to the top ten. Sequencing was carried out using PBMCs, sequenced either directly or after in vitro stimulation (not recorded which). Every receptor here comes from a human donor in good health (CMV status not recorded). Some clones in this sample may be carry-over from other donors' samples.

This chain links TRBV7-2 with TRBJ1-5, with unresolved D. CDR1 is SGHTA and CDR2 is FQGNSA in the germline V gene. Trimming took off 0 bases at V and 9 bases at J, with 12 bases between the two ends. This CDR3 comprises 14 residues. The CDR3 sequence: CASSLALSGRPQHF. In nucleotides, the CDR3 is TGTGCCAGCAGCTTAGCGCTGTCCGGACGGCCCCAGCATTTT. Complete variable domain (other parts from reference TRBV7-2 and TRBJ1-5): GAGVSQSPSNKVTEKGKDVELRCDPISGHTALYWYRQSLGQGLEFLIYFQGNSAPDKSGLPSDRFSAERTGGSVSTLTIQRTQQEDSAVYLCASSLALSGRPQHFGDGTRLSIL.

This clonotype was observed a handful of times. The CDR3: CASSKQETQYF. In DNA, the CDR3 is TGCGCCAGCAGCAAGCAAGAGACCCAGTACTTC. The V gene is TRBV5-1, the J gene TRBJ2-5; D remains unclear. CDR3 size: 11 residues. From germline, CDR1 is SGHRS and CDR2 YFSETQ. Deletions cut 4 bases from V and 2 bases from J, with 3 bases between. Variable domain in full (rest from reference TRBV5-1 and TRBJ2-5): KAGVTQTPRYLIKTRGQQVTLSCSPISGHRSVSWYQQTPGQGLQFLFEYFSETQRNKGNFPGRFSGRQFSNSRSEMNVSTLELGDSALYLCASSKQETQYFGPGTRLLVL.

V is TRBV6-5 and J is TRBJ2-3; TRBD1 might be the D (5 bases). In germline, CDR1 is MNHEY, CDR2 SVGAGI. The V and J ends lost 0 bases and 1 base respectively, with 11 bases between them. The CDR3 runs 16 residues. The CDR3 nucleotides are TGTGCCAGCAGTTACTCGGACACAACGGGCACAGATACGCAGTATTTT. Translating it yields CASSYSDTTGTDTQYF.

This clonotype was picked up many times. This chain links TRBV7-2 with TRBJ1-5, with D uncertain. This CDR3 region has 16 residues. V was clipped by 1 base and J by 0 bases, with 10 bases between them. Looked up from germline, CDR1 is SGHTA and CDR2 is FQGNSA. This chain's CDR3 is CASSLGSRLSNQPQHF. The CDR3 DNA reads TGTGCCAGCAGCTTAGGGTCCAGACTTAGCAATCAGCCCCAGCATTTT. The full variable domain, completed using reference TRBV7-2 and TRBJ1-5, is GAGVSQSPSNKVTEKGKDVELRCDPISGHTALYWYRQSLGQGLEFLIYFQGNSAPDKSGLPSDRFSAERTGGSVSTLTIQRTQQEDSAVYLCASSLGSRLSNQPQHFGDGTRLSIL.

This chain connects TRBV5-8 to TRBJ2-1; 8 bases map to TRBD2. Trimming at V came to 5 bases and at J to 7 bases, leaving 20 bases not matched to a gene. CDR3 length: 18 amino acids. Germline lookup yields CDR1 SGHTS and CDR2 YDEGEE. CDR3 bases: TGTGCCAGCAGACCCTGGGGGCTTCGTCTAGCGGGTGAAAATGAGCAGTTCTTC. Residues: CASRPWGLRLAGENEQFF.

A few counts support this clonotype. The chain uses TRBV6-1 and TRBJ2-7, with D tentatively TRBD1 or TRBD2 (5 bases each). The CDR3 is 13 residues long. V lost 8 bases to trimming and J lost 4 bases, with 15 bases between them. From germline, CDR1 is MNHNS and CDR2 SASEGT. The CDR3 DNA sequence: TGTGCCAGCGACCGGGACGTAATGTACGAGCAGTACTTC. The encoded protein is CASDRDVMYEQYF.

CDR3 in amino acids: CSTTMGFLGYTF. In DNA form, the CDR3 reads TGCAGCACCACCATGGGGTTTCTCGGCTACACCTTC. This rearrangement joins TRBV20-1 to TRBJ1-2; D remains unclear. The CDR3 contains 12 residues. CDR1 and CDR2 from the germline V gene are DFQATT and SNEGSKA (reference sequence).

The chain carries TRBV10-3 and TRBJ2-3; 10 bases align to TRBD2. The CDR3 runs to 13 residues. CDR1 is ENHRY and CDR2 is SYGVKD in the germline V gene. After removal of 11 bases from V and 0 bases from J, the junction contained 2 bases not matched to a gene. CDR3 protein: CASGLASTDTQYF. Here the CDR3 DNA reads TGTGCCTCGGGACTAGCGAGCACAGATACGCAGTATTTT.

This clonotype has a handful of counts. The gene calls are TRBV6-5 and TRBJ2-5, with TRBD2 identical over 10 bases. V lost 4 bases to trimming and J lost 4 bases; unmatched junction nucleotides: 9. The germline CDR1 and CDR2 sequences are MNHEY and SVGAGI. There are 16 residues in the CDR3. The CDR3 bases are TGTGCCAGCAGTTTTGGAGCGGGAGGGCCTCGAGAGACCCAGTACTTC. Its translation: CASSFGAGGPRETQYF.

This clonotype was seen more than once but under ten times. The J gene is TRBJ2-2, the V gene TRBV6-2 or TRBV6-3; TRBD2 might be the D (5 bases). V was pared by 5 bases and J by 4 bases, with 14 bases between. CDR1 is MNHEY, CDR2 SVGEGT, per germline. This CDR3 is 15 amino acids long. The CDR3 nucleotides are TGTGCCAGCAGTCTAGCCAGGTCGGGCACCGGGGAGCTGTTTTTT. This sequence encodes CASSLARSGTGELFF.

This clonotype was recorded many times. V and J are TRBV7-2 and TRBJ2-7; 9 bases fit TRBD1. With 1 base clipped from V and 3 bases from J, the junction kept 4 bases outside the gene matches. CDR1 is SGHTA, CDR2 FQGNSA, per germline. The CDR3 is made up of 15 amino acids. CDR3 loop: CASSLVRTGVYEQYF. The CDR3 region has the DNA TGTGCCAGCAGCTTAGTTCGGACAGGGGTCTACGAGCAGTACTTC.

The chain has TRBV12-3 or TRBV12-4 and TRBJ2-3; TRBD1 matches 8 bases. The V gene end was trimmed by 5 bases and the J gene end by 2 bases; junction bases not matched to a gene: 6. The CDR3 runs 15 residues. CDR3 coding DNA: TGTGCCAGCAGTCCCAACAGGGGGGACACAGATACGCAGTATTTT. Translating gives CASSPNRGDTDTQYF.

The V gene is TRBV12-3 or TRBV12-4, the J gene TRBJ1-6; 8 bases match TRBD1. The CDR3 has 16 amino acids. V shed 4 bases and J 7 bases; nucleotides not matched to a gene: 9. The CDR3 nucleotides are TGTGCCAGCAGTTCCTTAAGGACAGGGCGGAATTCACCCCTCCACTTT. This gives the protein CASSSLRTGRNSPLHF.

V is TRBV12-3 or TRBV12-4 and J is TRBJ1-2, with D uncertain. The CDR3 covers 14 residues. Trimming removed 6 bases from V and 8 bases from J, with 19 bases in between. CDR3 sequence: CASSPRRGVGGYTF. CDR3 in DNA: TGTGCCAGCAGCCCCCGGCGGGGAGTAGGAGGCTACACCTTC.

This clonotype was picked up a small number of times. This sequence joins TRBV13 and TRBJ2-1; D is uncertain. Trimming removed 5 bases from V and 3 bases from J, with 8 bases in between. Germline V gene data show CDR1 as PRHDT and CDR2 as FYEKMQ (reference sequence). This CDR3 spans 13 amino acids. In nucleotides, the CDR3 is TGTGCCAGCAGCCTTCGGCACTACAATGAGCAGTTCTTC. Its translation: CASSLRHYNEQFF.

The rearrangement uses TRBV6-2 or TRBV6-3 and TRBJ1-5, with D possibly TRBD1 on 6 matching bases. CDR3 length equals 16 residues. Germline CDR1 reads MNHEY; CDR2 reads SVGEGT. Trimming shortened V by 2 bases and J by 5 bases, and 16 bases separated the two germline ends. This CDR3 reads CASSYNWGRGYQPQHF. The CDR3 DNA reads TGTGCCAGCAGTTACAACTGGGGGCGAGGTTATCAGCCCCAGCATTTT.

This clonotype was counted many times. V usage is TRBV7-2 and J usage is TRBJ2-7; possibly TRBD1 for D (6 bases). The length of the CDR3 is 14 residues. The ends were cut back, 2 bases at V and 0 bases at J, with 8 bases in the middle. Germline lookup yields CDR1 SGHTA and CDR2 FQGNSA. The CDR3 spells CASSLQTGSYEQYV. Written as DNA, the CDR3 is TGTGCCAGCAGCTTACAGACAGGCTCCTACGAGCAGTACGTC.

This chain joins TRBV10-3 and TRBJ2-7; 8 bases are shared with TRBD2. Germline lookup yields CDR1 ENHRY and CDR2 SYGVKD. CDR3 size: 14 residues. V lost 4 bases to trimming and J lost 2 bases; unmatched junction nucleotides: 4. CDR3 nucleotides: TGTGCCATCAGTGCAGCGGGAGTAACCTACGAGCAGTACTTC. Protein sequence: CAISAAGVTYEQYF.

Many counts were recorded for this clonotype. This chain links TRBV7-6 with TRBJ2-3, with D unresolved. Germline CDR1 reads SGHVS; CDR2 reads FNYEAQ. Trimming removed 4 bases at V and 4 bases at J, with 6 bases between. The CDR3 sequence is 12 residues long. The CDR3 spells CASSSIPDTQYF. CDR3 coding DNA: TGTGCCAGCAGCTCAATACCAGATACGCAGTATTTT.

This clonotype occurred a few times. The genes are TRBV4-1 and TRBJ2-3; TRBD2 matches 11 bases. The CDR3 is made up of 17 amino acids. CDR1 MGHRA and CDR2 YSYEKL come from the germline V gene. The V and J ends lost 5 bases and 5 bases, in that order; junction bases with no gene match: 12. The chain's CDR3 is CASSYQGTSGSGDTQYF. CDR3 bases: TGCGCCAGCAGCTATCAAGGAACTAGCGGGAGCGGAGATACGCAGTATTTT.

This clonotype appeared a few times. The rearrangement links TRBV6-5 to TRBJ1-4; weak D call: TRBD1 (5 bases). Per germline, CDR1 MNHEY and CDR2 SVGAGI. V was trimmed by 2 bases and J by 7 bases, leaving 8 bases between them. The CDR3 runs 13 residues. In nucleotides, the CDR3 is TGTGCCAGCAGTTACGGGGGGGGTGAAAAACTGTTTTTT. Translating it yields CASSYGGGEKLFF.

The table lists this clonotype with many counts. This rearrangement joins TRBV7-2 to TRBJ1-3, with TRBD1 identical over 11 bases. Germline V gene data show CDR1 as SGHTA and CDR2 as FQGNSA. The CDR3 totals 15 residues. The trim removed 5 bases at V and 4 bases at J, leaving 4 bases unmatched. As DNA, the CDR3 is TGTGCCAGCAGCAAATGGACAGGGGGCGGAAACACCATATATTTT. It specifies CASSKWTGGGNTIYF.

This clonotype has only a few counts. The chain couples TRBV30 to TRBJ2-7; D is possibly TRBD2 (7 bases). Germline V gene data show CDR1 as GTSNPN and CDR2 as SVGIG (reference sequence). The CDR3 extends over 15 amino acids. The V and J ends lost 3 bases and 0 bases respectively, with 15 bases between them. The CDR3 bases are TGTGCCTGGAGAGGGGGACTATTGAGCTCCTACGAGCAGTACTTC. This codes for CAWRGGLLSSYEQYF.

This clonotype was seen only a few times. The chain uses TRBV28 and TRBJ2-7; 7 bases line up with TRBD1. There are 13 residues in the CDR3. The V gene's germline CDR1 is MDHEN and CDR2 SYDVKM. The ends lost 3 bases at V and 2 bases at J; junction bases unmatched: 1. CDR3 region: CASSLGQPYEQYF. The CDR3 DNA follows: TGTGCCAGCAGTTTGGGACAGCCCTACGAGCAGTACTTC.

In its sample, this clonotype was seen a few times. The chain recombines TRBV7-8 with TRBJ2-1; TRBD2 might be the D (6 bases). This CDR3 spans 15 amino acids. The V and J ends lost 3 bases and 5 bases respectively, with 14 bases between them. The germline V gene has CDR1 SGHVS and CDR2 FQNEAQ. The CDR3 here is CASSLGPSENNEQFF. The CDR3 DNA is TGTGCCAGCAGCTTGGGGCCTAGCGAGAACAATGAGCAGTTCTTC.

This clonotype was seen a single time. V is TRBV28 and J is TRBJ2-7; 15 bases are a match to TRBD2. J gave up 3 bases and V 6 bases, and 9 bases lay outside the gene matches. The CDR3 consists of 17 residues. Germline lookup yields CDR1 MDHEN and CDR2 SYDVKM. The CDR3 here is CASRPPGLAGGDYEQYF. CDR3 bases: TGTGCCAGCAGGCCGCCGGGACTAGCGGGAGGAGACTACGAGCAGTACTTC. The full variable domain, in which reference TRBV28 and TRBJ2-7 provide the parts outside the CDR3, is DVKVTQSSRYLVKRTGEKVFLECVQDMDHENMFWYRQDPGLGLRLIYFSYDVKMKEKGDIPEGYSVSREKKERFSLILESASTNQTSMYLCASRPPGLAGGDYEQYFGPGTRLTVT.